Following are 5 T cell receptor beta chains from one sample sequenced in a study of cytomegalovirus exposure and HLA in healthy donors. The PCR employed 60 Vbeta primers together with 13 Jbeta primers. The protocol was immunoSEQ multiplex PCR, while the TCRdb copy is restricted to in-frame clones and leaves out a portion. The sample lists around 130,000 clones; more than 65% were seen once. Specimen: PBMCs. These receptors originate from a woman under 40 in good health and CMV-seronegative.

V usage is TRBV10-3 and J usage is TRBJ2-1; D perhaps matches TRBD2 (7 bases). The CDR3 extends over 18 amino acids. The V gene lost 8 bases and the J gene lost 0 bases, with 23 bases spanning the gap. Germline loops: CDR1 ENHRY, CDR2 SYGVKD. The CDR3 DNA sequence: TGTGCCATCGGGGCGGTAGGTGGGGGGGCCAGCTCCTACAATGAGCAGTTCTTC. The encoded protein is CAIGAVGGGASSYNEQFF.

This clone was recorded a few times. The V gene is TRBV6-5, the J gene TRBJ2-7; TRBD1 matches at 7 bases. With 7 bases clipped from V and 5 bases from J, the junction kept 8 bases outside the gene matches. Germline V gene lookup returns CDR1 MNHEY and CDR2 SVGAGI. The CDR3 has 13 amino acids. The CDR3 DNA sequence: TGTGCCAGCACCAACCGGGACAGCAACGAGCAGTACGTC. Translation gives CASTNRDSNEQYV.

The chain is built from TRBV2 and TRBJ2-3; tentatively, D is TRBD2 (6 bases). Trimming cost V 4 bases and J 2 bases, with 13 bases left between them. Germline loops: CDR1 SNHLY, CDR2 FYNNEI. The CDR3 covers 15 residues. The DNA for the CDR3 is TGTGCCAGCAGTGGTTGGGGACTTCTCACAGATACGCAGTATTTT. Protein product: CASSGWGLLTDTQYF.

In its sample, this clone was seen once. V is TRBV29-1 and J is TRBJ1-4; 9 bases align to TRBD1. Per germline, CDR1 SQVTM and CDR2 ANQGSEA. The ends lost 7 bases at V and 5 bases at J; junction bases unmatched: 8. This CDR3 contains 14 residues. CDR3 protein: CSARDRATNEKLFF. DNA of the CDR3: TGCAGCGCCCGGGACAGGGCCACCAATGAAAAACTGTTTTTT.

This clone was found a few times. The chain couples TRBV10-3 to TRBJ2-5; 10 bases are a match to TRBD2. The V and J ends lost 2 bases and 7 bases, in that order; junction bases with no gene match: 10. Germline CDR1 ENHRY, CDR2 SYGVKD. The CDR3 is 16 residues long. The CDR3 is CAISELEREGRGTQYF. The CDR3 DNA is TGTGCCATCAGTGAGCTAGAGCGGGAGGGCCGGGGGACCCAGTACTTC.